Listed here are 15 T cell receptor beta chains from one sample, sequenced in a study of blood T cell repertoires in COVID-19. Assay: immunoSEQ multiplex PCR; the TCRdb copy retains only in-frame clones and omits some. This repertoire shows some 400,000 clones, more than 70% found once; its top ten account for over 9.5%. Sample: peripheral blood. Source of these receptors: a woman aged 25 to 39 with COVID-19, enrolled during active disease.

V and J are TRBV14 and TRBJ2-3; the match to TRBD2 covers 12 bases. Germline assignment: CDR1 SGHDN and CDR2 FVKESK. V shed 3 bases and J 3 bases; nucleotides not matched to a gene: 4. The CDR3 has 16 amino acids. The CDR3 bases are TGTGCCAGCAGCCACCTAGCGGGAGGGCCGACAGATACGCAGTATTTT. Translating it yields CASSHLAGGPTDTQYF.

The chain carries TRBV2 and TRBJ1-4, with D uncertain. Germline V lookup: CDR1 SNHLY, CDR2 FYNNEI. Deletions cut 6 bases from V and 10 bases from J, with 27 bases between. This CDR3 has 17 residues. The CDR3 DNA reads TGTGCCAGCAGGGAGCCCGTCGGAGTAAGTCCGGTTGGAAAACTGTTTTTT. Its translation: CASREPVGVSPVGKLFF.

This CDR3 is CATRGTETYEQYF. For the CDR3, the DNA is TGTGCCACCAGAGGGACAGAGACCTACGAGCAGTACTTC. The V call is TRBV6-5, the J call TRBJ2-7; 7 positions agree with TRBD1. From germline, CDR1 is MNHEY and CDR2 SVGAGI. Unmatched junction bases numbered 8, after V lost 10 bases and J lost 2 bases. This CDR3 spans 13 amino acids.

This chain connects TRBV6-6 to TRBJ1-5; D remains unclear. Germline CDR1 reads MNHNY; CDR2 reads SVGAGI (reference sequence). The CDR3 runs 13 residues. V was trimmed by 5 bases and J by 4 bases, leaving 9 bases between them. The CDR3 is CASSPDGNQPQHF. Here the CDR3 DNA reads TGTGCCAGCAGTCCCGACGGGAATCAGCCCCAGCATTTT.

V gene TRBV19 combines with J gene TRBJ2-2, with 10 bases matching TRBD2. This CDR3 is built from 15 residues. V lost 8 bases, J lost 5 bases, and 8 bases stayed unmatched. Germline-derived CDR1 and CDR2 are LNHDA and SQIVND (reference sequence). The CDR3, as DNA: TGTGCCAGTTCCAAAACTAGCGGGATTACCGGGGAGCTGTTTTTT. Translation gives CASSKTSGITGELFF.

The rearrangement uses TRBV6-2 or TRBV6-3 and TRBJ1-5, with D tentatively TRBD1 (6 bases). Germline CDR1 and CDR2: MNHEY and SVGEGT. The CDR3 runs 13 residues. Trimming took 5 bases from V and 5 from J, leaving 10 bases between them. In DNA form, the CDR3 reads TGTGCCAGCAGTCGTAACAGGGATCAGCCCCAGCATTTT. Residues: CASSRNRDQPQHF.

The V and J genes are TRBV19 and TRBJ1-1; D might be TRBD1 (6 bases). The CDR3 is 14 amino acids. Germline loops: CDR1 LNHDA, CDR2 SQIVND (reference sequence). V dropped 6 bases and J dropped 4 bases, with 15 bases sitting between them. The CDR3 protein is CASRLTQGITEAFF. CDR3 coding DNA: TGTGCCAGTAGACTAACACAGGGCATCACTGAAGCTTTCTTT.

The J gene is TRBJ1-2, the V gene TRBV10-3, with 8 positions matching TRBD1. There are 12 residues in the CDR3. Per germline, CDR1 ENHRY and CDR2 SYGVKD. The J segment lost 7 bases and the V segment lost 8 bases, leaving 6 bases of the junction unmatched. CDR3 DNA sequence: TGTGCCATCTTAGACAGGGGCACTGGCTACACCTTC. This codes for CAILDRGTGYTF.

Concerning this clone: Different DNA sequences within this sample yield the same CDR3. The CDR3 sequence is CASSLDRAGANVLTF. DNA for the CDR3: TGTGCCAGCAGCTTAGATCGTGCGGGGGCCAACGTCCTGACTTTC. This rearrangement joins TRBV11-2 to TRBJ2-6; unclear D gene. The CDR3 loop spans 15 amino acids. Per germline, CDR1 SGHAT and CDR2 FQNNGV. Trimming left V 0 bases short and J 4 bases short, with 7 bases between.

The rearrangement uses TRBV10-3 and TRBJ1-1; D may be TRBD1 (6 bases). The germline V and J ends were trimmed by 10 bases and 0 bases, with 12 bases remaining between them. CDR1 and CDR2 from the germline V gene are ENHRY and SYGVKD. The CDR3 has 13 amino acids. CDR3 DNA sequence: TGTGCCACGCTCGACAGGTTGAACACTGAAGCTTTCTTT. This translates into CATLDRLNTEAFF.

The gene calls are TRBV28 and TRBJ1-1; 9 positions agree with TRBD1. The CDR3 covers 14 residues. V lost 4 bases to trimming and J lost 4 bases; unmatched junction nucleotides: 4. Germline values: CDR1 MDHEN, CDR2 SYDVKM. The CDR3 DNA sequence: TGTGCCAGCAGTTCGGGACAGGGATCCACTGAAGCTTTCTTT. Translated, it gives CASSSGQGSTEAFF.

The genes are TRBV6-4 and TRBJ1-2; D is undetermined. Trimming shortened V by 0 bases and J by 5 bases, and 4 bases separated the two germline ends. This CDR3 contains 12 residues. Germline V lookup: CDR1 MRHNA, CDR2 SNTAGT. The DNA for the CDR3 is TGTGCCAGCAGTGACTCCCCGTATGGCTACACCTTC. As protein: CASSDSPYGYTF.

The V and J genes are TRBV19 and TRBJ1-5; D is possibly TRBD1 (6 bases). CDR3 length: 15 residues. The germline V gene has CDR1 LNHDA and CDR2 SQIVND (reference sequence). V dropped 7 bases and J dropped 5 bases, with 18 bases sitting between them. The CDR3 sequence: CASTPIWGRDQPQHF. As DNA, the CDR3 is TGTGCCAGTACCCCCATTTGGGGGCGAGATCAGCCCCAGCATTTT.

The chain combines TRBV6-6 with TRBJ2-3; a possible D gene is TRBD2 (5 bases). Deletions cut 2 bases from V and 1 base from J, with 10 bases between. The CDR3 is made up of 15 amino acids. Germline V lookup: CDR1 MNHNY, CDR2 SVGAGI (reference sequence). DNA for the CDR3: TGTGCCAGCAGTTACGATTTCGGGGGCACAGATACGCAGTATTTT. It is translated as CASSYDFGGTDTQYF.

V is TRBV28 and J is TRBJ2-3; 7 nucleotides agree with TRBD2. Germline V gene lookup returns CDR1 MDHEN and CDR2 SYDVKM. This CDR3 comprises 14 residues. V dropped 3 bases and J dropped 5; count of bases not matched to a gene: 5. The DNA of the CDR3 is TGTGCCAGCAGTTTTGTTGCGGGAGAAGATACGCAGTATTTT. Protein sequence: CASSFVAGEDTQYF.